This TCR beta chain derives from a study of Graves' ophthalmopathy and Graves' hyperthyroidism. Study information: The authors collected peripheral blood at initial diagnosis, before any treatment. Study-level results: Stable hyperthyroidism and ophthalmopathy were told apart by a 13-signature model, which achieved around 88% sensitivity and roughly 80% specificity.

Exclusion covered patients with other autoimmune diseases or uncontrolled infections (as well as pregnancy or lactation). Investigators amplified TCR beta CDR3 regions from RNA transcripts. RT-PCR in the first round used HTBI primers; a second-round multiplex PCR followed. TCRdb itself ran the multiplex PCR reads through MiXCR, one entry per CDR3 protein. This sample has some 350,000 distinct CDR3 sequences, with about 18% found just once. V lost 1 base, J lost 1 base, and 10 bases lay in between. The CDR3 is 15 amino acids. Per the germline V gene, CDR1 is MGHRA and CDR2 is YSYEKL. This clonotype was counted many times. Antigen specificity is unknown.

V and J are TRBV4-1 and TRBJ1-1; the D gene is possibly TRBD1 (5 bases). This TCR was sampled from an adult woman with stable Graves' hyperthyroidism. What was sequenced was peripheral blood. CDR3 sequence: CASSQVGRSNTEAFF. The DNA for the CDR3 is TGCGCCAGCAGCCAAGTGGGACGTTCGAACACTGAAGCTTTCTTT.